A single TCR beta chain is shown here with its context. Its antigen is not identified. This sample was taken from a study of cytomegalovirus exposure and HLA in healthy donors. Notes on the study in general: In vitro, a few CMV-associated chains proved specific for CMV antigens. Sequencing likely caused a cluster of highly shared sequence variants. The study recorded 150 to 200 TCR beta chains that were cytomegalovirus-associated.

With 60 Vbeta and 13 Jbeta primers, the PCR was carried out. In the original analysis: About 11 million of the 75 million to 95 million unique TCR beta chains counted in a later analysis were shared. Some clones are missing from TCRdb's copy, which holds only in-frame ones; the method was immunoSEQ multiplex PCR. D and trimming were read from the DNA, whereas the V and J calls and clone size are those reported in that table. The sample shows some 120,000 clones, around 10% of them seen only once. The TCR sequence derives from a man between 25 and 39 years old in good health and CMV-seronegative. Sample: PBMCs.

The CDR3 nucleotides are TGTGCCAGCAGTTTAGGGGGCGGGAACTATGGCTACACCTTC. Protein sequence: CASSLGGGNYGYTF. The V and J genes are TRBV28 and TRBJ1-2; weak D call: TRBD1 (6 bases). The CDR3 runs to 14 residues. The V and J ends lost 2 bases and 2 bases respectively, with 9 bases between them. CDR1 is MDHEN, CDR2 SYDVKM, per germline.